This record concerns one T cell receptor beta chain sequence. These data are taken from a study of blood T cell repertoires in COVID-19. Overall study: From T cells, B-cell-depleted T cells, or PBMCs came the material, which was cDNA or gDNA.

Assay used: immunoSEQ multiplex PCR; TCRdb lists only in-frame clones, some missing. The table shows over 85,000 clones, with about 85% occurring only once. The germline V gene encodes CDR1 GTSNPN and CDR2 SVGIG (reference sequence). CDR3 length equals 15 residues. V shed 0 bases and J shed 5 bases, with 14 bases lying between them. The source material was peripheral blood. This clonotype was sampled from a man aged 55 to 69 with acute or convalescent COVID-19. V and J are TRBV30 and TRBJ2-1; perhaps TRBD2 as D (6 bases). The CDR3 here is CAWSVIRGYNNEQFF. As DNA, the CDR3 is TGTGCCTGGAGTGTAATCCGGGGGTACAACAATGAGCAGTTCTTC.